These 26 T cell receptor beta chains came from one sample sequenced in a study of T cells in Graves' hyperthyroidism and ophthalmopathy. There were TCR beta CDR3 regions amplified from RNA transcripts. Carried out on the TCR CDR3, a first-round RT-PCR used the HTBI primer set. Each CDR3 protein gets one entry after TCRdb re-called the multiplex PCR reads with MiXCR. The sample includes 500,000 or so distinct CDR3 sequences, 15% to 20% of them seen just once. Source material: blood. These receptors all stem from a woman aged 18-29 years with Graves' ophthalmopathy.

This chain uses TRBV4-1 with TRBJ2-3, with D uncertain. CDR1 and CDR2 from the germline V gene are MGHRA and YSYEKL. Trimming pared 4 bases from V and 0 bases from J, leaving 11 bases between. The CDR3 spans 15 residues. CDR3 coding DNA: TGCGCCAGCAGCCGTTTACATCCTAGCACAGATACGCAGTATTTT. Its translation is CASSRLHPSTDTQYF.

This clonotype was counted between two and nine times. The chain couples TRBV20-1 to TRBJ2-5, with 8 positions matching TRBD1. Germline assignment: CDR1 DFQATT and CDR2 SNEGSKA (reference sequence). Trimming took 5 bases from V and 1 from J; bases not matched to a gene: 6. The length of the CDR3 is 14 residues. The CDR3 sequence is CSARTDRVQETQYF. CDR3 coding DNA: TGCAGTGCTCGAACGGACAGGGTCCAAGAGACCCAGTACTTC.

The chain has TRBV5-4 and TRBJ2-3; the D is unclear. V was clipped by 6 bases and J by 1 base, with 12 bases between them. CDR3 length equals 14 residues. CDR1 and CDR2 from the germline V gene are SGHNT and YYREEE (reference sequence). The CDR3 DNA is TGTGCCAGCAATCTGGATTATCGCACAGATACGCAGTATTTT. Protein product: CASNLDYRTDTQYF.

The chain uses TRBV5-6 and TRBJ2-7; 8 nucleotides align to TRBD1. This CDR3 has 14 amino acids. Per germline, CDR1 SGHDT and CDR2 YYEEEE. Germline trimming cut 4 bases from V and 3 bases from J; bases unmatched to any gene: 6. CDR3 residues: CASSPTGVLYEQYF. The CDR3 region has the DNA TGTGCCAGCAGCCCGACAGGGGTTCTCTACGAGCAGTACTTC.

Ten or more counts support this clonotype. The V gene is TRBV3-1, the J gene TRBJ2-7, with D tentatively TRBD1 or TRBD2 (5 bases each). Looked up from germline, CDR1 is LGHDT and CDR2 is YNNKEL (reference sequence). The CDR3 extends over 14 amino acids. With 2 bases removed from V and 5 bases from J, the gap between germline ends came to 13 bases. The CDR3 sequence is CASSQIGTSDEQYF. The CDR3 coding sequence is TGTGCCAGCAGCCAAATTGGGACGAGCGACGAGCAGTACTTC.

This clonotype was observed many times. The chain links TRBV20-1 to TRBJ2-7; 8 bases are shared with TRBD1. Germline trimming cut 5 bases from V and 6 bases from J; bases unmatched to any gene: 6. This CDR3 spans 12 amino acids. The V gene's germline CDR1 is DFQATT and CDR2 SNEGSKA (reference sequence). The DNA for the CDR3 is TGCAGTGCTGCCGACAGGGGTCGCGAGCAGTACTTC. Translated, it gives CSAADRGREQYF.

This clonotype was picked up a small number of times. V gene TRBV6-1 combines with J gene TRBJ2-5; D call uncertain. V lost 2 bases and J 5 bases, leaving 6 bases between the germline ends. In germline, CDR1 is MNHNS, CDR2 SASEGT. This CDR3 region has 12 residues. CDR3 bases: TGTGCCAGCAGTGAACATATGGAGACCCAGTACTTC. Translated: CASSEHMETQYF.

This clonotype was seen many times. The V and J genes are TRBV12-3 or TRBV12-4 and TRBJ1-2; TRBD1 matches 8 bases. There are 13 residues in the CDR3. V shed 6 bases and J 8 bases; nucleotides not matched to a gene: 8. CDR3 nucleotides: TGTGCCAGCAGCCAGGGACAGGTTGGCGGCTACACCTTC. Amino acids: CASSQGQVGGYTF.

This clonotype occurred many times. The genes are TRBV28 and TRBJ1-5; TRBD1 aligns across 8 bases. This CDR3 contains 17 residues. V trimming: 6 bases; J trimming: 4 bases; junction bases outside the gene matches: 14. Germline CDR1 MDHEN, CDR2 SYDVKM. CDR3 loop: CASSRRGRRDGNQPQHF. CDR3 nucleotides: TGTGCCAGCAGCCGCAGGGGGCGCCGGGATGGAAATCAGCCCCAGCATTTT.

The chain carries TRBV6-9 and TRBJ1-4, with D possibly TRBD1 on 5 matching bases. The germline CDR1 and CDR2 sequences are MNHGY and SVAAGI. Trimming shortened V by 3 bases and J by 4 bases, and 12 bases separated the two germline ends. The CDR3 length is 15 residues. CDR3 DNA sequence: TGTGCCAGCAGTTACAGTGGGGCCAATAATGAAAAACTGTTTTTT. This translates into CASSYSGANNEKLFF.

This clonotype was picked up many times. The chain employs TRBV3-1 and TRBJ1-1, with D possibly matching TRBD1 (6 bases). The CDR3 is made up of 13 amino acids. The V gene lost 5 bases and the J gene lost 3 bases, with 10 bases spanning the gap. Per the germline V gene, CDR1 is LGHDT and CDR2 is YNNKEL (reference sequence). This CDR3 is CASSIQGDTEAFF. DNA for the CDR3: TGTGCCAGCAGCATACAGGGTGACACTGAAGCTTTCTTT.

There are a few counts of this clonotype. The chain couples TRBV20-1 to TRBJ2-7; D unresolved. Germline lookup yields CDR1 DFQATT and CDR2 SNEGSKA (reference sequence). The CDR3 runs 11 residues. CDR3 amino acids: CSGWAWYEQYF. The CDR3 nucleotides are TGCAGCGGCTGGGCGTGGTACGAGCAGTACTTC.

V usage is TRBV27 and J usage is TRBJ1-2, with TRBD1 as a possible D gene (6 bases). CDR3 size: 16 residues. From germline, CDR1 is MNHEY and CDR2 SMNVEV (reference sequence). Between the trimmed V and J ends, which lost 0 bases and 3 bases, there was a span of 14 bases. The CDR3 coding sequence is TGTGCCAGCAGTTTATCCTGGCGGGGGGCGGACTATGGCTACACCTTC. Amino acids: CASSLSWRGADYGYTF.

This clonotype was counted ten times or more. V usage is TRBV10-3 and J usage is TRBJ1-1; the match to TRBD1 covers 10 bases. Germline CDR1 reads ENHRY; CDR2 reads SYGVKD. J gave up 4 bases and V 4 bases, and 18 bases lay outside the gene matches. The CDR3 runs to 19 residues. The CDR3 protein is CAISVRAYNFDRGLTEAFF. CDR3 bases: TGTGCCATCAGTGTCCGGGCATATAATTTTGACAGGGGGCTCACTGAAGCTTTCTTT.

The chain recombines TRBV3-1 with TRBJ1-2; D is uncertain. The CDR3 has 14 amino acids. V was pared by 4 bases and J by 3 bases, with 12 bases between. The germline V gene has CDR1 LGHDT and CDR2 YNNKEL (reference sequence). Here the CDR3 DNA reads TGTGCCAGCAGCCCCCGATTACCGTACTATGGCTACACCTTC. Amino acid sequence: CASSPRLPYYGYTF. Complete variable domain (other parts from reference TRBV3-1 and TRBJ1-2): DTAVSQTPKYLVTQMGNDKSIKCEQNLGHDTMYWYKQDSKKFLKIMFSYNNKELIINETVPNRFSPKSPDKAHLNLHINSLELGDSAVYFCASSPRLPYYGYTFGSGTRLTVV.

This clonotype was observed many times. The CDR3 sequence is CASYGNTDTQYF. The CDR3 DNA reads TGTGCCAGCTACGGGAACACAGATACGCAGTATTTT. The chain joins TRBV28 to TRBJ2-3; perhaps TRBD2 as D (5 bases). This CDR3 spans 12 amino acids. Between the trimmed V and J ends, which lost 8 bases and 2 bases, there was a span of 8 bases. From germline, CDR1 is MDHEN and CDR2 SYDVKM. Using reference TRBV28 and TRBJ2-3 for the parts outside the CDR3, the full variable domain is DVKVTQSSRYLVKRTGEKVFLECVQDMDHENMFWYRQDPGLGLRLIYFSYDVKMKEKGDIPEGYSVSREKKERFSLILESASTNQTSMYLCASYGNTDTQYFGPGTRLTVL.

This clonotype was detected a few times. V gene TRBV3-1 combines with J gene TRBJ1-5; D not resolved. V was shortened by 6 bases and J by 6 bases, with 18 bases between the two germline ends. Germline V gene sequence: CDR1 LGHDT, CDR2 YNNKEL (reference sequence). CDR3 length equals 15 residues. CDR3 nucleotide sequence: TGTGCCAGCAGTCTAGGTCCGGGCTCGGGTCAGCCCCAGCATTTT. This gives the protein CASSLGPGSGQPQHF.

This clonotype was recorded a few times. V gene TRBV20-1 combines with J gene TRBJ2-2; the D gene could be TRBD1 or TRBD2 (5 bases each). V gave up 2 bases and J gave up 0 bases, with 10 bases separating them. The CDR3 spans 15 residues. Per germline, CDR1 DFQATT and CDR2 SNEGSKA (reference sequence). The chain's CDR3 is CSARPGPTNTGELFF. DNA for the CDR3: TGCAGTGCTAGACCGGGACCGACGAACACCGGGGAGCTGTTTTTT.

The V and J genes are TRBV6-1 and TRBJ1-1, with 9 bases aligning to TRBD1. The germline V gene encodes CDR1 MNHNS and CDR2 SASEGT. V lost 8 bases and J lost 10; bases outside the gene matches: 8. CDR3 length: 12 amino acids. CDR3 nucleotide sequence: TGTGCCAGCGGAAAGGGACAGGGATCAGCTTTCTTT. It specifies CASGKGQGSAFF.

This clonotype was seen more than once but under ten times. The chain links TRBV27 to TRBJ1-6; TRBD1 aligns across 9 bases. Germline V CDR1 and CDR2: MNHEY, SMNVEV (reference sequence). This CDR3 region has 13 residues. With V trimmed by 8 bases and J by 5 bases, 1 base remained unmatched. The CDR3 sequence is CASRTGDNSPLHF. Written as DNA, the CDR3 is TGTGCCAGCCGGACAGGGGATAATTCACCCCTCCACTTT.

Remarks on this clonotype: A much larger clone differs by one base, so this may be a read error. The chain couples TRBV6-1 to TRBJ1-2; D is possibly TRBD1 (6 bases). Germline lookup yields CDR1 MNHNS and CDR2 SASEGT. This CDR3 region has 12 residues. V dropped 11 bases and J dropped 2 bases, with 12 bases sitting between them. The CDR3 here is CAGAGTNYGYTF. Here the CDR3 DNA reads TGTGCCGGCGCCGGGACAAACTATGGCTACACCTTC.

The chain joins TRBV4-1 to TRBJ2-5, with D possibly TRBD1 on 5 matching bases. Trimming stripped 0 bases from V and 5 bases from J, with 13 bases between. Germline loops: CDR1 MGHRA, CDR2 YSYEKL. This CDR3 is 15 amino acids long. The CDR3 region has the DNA TGCGCCAGCAGCCAAGAAGGCAGGGATGAGGAGACCCAGTACTTC. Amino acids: CASSQEGRDEETQYF.

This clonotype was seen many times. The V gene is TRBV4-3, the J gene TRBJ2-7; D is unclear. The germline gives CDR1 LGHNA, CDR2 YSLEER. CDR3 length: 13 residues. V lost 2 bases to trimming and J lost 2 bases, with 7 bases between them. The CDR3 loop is CASSQTRTYEQYF. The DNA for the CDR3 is TGCGCCAGCAGCCAAACCAGAACCTACGAGCAGTACTTC.

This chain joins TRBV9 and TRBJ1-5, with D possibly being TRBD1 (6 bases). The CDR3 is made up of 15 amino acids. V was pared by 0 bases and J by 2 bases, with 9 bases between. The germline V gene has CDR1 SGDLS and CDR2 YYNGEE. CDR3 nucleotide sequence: TGTGCCAGCAGCGTAGAGGCAGGGGGCAATCAGCCCCAGCATTTT. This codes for CASSVEAGGNQPQHF.

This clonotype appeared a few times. The CDR3 loop reads CSARFVGDNTGELFF. As DNA, the CDR3 is TGCAGTGCTAGATTTGTCGGGGATAACACCGGGGAGCTGTTTTTT. The chain recombines TRBV20-1 with TRBJ2-2; possible D gene TRBD2, 5 bases. Trimming cost V 2 bases and J 2 bases, with 12 bases left between them. Germline V lookup: CDR1 DFQATT, CDR2 SNEGSKA (reference sequence). This CDR3 comprises 15 residues.

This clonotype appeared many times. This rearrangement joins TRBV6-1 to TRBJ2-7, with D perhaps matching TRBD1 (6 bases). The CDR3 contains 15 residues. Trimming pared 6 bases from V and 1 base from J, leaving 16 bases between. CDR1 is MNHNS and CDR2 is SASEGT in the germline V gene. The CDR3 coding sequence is TGTGCCAGCAGCGCAGAGGGGGTGTCTTCCTACGAGCAGTACTTC. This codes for CASSAEGVSSYEQYF.